This passage covers 20 T cell receptor beta chains from one sample sequenced in a study of CD8 T cells in Susac syndrome. cDNA came from approximately 0.5 to 1 ug RNA primed by random hexamers. Using its own MiXCR run on the immunoSEQ multiplex PCR reads, TCRdb lists one record per CDR3 protein. The profile shows a few hundred thousand distinct CDR3 sequences, 95% of them singletons. Material: CD4+ T cells from PBMCs. Receptor source: a human donor with multiple sclerosis.

This clonotype was seen a single time. The rearrangement links TRBV29-1 to TRBJ2-2, with 9 bases lining up with TRBD2. V shed 4 bases, J shed 5 bases, and the junction held 8 bases outside the gene matches. The CDR3 is 15 residues long. The germline gives CDR1 SQVTM, CDR2 ANQGSEA. The CDR3 DNA reads TGCAGCGTTGGGTCCGGGACTAGCAGGACCGGGGAGCTGTTTTTT. Its translation: CSVGSGTSRTGELFF.

The table lists this clonotype with a count of one. The chain recombines TRBV28 with TRBJ2-4, with 9 bases that match TRBD1. This CDR3 comprises 15 residues. Trimming at V came to 3 bases and at J to 0 bases, leaving 0 bases not matched to a gene. CDR1 MDHEN and CDR2 SYDVKM come from the germline V gene. The CDR3 reads CASSLDRGAKNIQYF. The CDR3 DNA reads as TGTGCCAGCAGTTTGGACAGGGGAGCCAAAAACATTCAGTACTTC. Based on the CDR3 plus reference TRBV28 and TRBJ2-4, the full variable domain is DVKVTQSSRYLVKRTGEKVFLECVQDMDHENMFWYRQDPGLGLRLIYFSYDVKMKEKGDIPEGYSVSREKKERFSLILESASTNQTSMYLCASSLDRGAKNIQYFGAGTRLSVL.

A remark on this clonotype: This may be a read error, as it is one base from a much larger clone. The chain carries TRBV7-9 and TRBJ2-5; D may correspond to TRBD1 or TRBD2 (5 bases each). CDR3 length: 12 residues. V lost 3 bases to trimming and J lost 4 bases, with 6 bases between them. The V gene's germline CDR1 is SEHNR and CDR2 FQNEAQ (reference sequence). CDR3 sequence reads: CASSFGGETQYF. Here the CDR3 DNA reads TGTGCCAGCAGCTTTGGGGGAGAGACCCAGTACTTC.

As DNA, the CDR3 is TGTGCCAGCGGGGGCAGAATCAATCAGCCCCAGCATTTT. Translated: CASGGRINQPQHF. The genes are TRBV12-3 or TRBV12-4 and TRBJ1-5, with D possibly matching TRBD1 (6 bases). The CDR3 has 13 residues. Trimming removed 8 bases from V and 3 bases from J, with 11 bases in between.

The chain is built from TRBV20-1 and TRBJ2-4; 7 bases map to TRBD2. The CDR3 totals 18 residues. The V segment lost 0 bases and the J segment 3 bases; nucleotides outside the gene matches: 14. Germline CDR1 DFQATT, CDR2 SNEGSKA (reference sequence). In DNA form, the CDR3 reads TGCAGTGCTAGAGATCCGGTGGGAGTAGCGGGTATCAAAAACATTCAGTACTTC. This sequence encodes CSARDPVGVAGIKNIQYF.

This clonotype was counted between two and nine times. The chain couples TRBV11-2 to TRBJ2-2; 8 bases map to TRBD1. V lost 5 bases and J lost 4; bases outside the gene matches: 12. There are 17 residues in the CDR3. Germline assignment: CDR1 SGHAT and CDR2 FQNNGV. The CDR3 reads CASSVRTQGAGTGELFF. Here the CDR3 DNA reads TGTGCCAGCAGCGTGAGAACTCAGGGGGCGGGCACCGGGGAGCTGTTTTTT.

This clonotype was observed a single time. This sequence joins TRBV7-3 and TRBJ2-1, with D possibly matching TRBD2 (6 bases). The V and J ends lost 2 bases and 8 bases respectively, with 10 bases between them. This CDR3 is 13 amino acids long. The germline V gene encodes CDR1 SGHTA and CDR2 FQGTGA. CDR3 DNA: TGTGCCAGCAGCTTATTCGGGAGCGATGAGCAGTTCTTC. Translation gives CASSLFGSDEQFF.

The chain couples TRBV7-3 to TRBJ1-3, with TRBD1 as a possible D gene (5 bases). Germline lookup yields CDR1 SGHTA and CDR2 FQGTGA. The CDR3 has 13 residues. The V end lost 4 bases, the J end lost 4 bases, and 8 bases lay between the germline ends. DNA for the CDR3: TGTGCCAGCAGCTCGGACATGGGAAACACCATATATTTT. This codes for CASSSDMGNTIYF.

This clonotype was recorded only once. The chain recombines TRBV20-1 with TRBJ1-2; possible D gene TRBD1, 6 bases. CDR1 and CDR2 (germline): DFQATT, SNEGSKA (reference sequence). The CDR3 loop spans 11 amino acids. The CDR3 DNA reads TGCAGCACAACAGGGCGGAGTGGCTACACCTTC. This codes for CSTTGRSGYTF.

The V call is TRBV3-1, the J call TRBJ2-1; D may be TRBD2 (6 bases). The CDR3 is 17 amino acids. V was clipped by 3 bases and J by 5 bases, with 20 bases between them. Germline V gene data show CDR1 as LGHDT and CDR2 as YNNKEL (reference sequence). For the CDR3, the DNA is TGTGCCAGCAGCCAGTTCCTAACCCAGGGAGGAAACAATGAGCAGTTCTTC. Amino acids: CASSQFLTQGGNNEQFF.

V gene TRBV19 combines with J gene TRBJ2-1, with D perhaps TRBD1 (5 bases). The germline gives CDR1 LNHDA, CDR2 SQIVND (reference sequence). The V end was cut by 6 bases, the J end by 4 bases, with 13 bases between. This CDR3 has 14 amino acids. The CDR3 sequence is CASRIRAKYNEQFF. For the CDR3, the DNA is TGTGCCAGTAGAATCAGGGCGAAATACAATGAGCAGTTCTTC.

This chain joins TRBV5-1 and TRBJ2-1, with 9 bases fitting TRBD1. V lost 4 bases and J lost 9; bases outside the gene matches: 20. Germline loops: CDR1 SGHRS, CDR2 YFSETQ. The CDR3 extends over 18 amino acids. In DNA form, the CDR3 reads TGCGCCAGCAGCCCGGGACAGGGAGCGGGCGTCCGGTTCGGTGAGCAGTTCTTC. This sequence encodes CASSPGQGAGVRFGEQFF. Filled out from reference TRBV5-1 and TRBJ2-1, the complete variable domain reads KAGVTQTPRYLIKTRGQQVTLSCSPISGHRSVSWYQQTPGQGLQFLFEYFSETQRNKGNFPGRFSGRQFSNSRSEMNVSTLELGDSALYLCASSPGQGAGVRFGEQFFGPGTRLTVL.

This chain joins TRBV5-1 and TRBJ1-1; D is uncertain. CDR1 and CDR2 (germline): SGHRS, YFSETQ. Trimming removed 5 bases at V and 1 base at J, with 12 bases between. This CDR3 has 14 residues. CDR3 sequence (DNA): TGCGCCAGCAGAGGAGTACAACAGAACACTGAAGCTTTCTTT. It yields the protein CASRGVQQNTEAFF.

V is TRBV20-1 and J is TRBJ2-4; D might be TRBD1 (6 bases). Germline CDR1 DFQATT, CDR2 SNEGSKA (reference sequence). This CDR3 is 13 amino acids long. With 3 bases removed from V and 2 bases from J, the gap between germline ends came to 8 bases. The CDR3 region is CSASGQTKNIQYF. The CDR3 DNA is TGCAGTGCTAGTGGACAGACCAAAAACATTCAGTACTTC.

This sequence joins TRBV6-2 or TRBV6-3 and TRBJ1-5; no clear D gene. This CDR3 is 11 amino acids long. V lost 2 bases to trimming and J lost 9 bases, with 5 bases between them. Per the germline V gene, CDR1 is MNHEY and CDR2 is SVGEGT. CDR3 nucleotide sequence: TGTGCCAGCAGTTACGGCTTGCCCCAGCATTTT. Its translation: CASSYGLPQHF.

This rearrangement joins TRBV30 to TRBJ2-1; D might be TRBD1 (6 bases). CDR1 and CDR2 from the germline V gene are GTSNPN and SVGIG (reference sequence). The CDR3 has 16 amino acids. The CDR3 coding sequence is TGTGCTGTGAATTTCCGAGGGGGAAGCTCCTACAATGAGCAGTTCTTC. Translating it yields CAVNFRGGSSYNEQFF.

This chain uses TRBV29-1 with TRBJ2-1; possibly TRBD2 for D (7 bases). CDR3 length: 12 residues. From germline, CDR1 is SQVTM and CDR2 ANQGSEA. Trimming shortened V by 6 bases and J by 8 bases, and 14 bases separated the two germline ends. CDR3 amino acids: CSVRRGRDEQFF. The CDR3 bases are TGCAGCGTGCGGCGGGGGCGCGATGAGCAGTTCTTC.

This chain joins TRBV20-1 and TRBJ2-3; 9 bases are shared with TRBD2. The germline V gene encodes CDR1 DFQATT and CDR2 SNEGSKA (reference sequence). The J segment lost 2 bases and the V segment lost 5 bases, leaving 8 bases of the junction unmatched. The CDR3 is made up of 15 amino acids. The CDR3 sequence is CSAPMTSGVTDTQYF. The CDR3 DNA follows: TGCAGTGCTCCGATGACTAGCGGAGTCACAGATACGCAGTATTTT.

In DNA form, the CDR3 reads TGTGCCAGTATGGACGGGTACAATGAGCAGTTCTTC. The encoded protein is CASMDGYNEQFF. This chain links TRBV11-2 with TRBJ2-1; the D is unclear. Germline loops: CDR1 SGHAT, CDR2 FQNNGV. Trimming removed 9 bases from V and 4 bases from J, with 10 bases in between. The CDR3 is made up of 12 amino acids.

The V call is TRBV20-1, the J call TRBJ2-7; 9 bases fit TRBD2. This CDR3 spans 16 amino acids. V dropped 1 base and J dropped 0; count of bases not matched to a gene: 7. CDR1 and CDR2 from the germline V gene are DFQATT and SNEGSKA (reference sequence). In nucleotides, the CDR3 is TGCAGTGCTAGAGCCGGCCTAGCGGGGAGCTCCTACGAGCAGTACTTC. The encoded protein is CSARAGLAGSSYEQYF.